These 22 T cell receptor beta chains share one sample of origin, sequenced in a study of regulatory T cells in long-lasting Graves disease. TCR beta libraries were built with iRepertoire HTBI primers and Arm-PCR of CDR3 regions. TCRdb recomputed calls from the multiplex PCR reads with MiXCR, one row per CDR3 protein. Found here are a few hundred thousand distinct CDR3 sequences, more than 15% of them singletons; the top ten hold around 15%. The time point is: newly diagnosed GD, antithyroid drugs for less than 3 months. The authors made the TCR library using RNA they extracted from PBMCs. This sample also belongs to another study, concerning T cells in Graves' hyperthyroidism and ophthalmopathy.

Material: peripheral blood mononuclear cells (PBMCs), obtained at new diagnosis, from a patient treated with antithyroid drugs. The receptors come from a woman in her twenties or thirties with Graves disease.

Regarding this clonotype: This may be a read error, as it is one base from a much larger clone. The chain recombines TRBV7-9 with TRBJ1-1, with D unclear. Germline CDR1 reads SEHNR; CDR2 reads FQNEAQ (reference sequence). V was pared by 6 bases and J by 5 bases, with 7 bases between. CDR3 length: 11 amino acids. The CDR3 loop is CASRPGTEAFF. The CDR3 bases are TGTGCCAGCAGGCCGGGGACTGAAGCTTTCTTT. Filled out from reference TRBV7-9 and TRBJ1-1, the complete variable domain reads DTGVSQNPRHKITKRGQNVTFRCDPISEHNRLYWYRQTLGQGPEFLTYFQNEAQLEKSRLLSDRFSAERPKGSFSTLEIQRTEQGDSAMYLCASRPGTEAFFGQGTRLTVV.

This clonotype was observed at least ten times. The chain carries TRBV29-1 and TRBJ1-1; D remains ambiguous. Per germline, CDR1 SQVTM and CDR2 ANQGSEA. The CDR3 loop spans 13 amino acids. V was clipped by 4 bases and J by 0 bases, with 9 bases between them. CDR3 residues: CSVARRMNTEAFF. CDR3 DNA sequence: TGCAGCGTTGCAAGGAGGATGAACACTGAAGCTTTCTTT. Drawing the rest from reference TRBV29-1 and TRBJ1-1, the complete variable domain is SAVISQKPSRDICQRGTSLTIQCQVDSQVTMMFWYRQQPGQSLTLIATANQGSEATYESGFVIDKFPISRPNLTFSTLTVSNMSPEDSSIYLCSVARRMNTEAFFGQGTRLTVV.

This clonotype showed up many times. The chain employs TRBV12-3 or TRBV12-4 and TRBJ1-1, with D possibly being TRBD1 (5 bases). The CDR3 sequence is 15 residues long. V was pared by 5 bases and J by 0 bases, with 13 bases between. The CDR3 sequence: CASSPGGWVNTEAFF. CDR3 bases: TGTGCCAGCAGTCCCGGGGGTTGGGTGAACACTGAAGCTTTCTTT.

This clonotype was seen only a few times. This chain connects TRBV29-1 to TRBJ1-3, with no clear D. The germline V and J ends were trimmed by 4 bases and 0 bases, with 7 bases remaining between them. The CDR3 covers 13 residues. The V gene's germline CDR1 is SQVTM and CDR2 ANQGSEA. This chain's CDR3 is CSVGSISGNTIYF. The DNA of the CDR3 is TGCAGCGTTGGGTCCATCTCTGGAAACACCATATATTTT.

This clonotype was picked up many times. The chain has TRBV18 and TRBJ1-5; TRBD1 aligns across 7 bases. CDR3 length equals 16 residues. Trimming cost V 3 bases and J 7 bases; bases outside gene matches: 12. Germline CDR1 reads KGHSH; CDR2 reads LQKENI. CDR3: CASSPSGQRRGQPQHF. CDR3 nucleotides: TGTGCCAGCTCACCCTCGGGACAGCGACGGGGACAGCCCCAGCATTTT.

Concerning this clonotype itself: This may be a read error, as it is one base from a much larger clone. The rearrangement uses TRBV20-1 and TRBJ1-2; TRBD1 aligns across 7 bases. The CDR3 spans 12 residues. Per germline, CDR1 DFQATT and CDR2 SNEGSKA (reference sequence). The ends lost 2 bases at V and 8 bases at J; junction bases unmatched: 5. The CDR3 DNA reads TGCAGTGCTAGACAGGGGGGGTTGGGCTACACCTTC. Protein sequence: CSARQGGLGYTF.

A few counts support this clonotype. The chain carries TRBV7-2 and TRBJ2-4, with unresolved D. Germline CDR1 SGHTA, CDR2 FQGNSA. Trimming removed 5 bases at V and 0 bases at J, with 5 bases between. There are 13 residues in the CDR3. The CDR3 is CASSLLAKNIQYF. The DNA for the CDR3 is TGTGCCAGCAGCCTACTAGCCAAAAACATTCAGTACTTC.

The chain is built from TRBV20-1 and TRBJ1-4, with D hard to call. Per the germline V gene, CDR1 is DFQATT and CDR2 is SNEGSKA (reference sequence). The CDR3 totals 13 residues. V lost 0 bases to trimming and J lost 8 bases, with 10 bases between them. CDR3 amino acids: CSAREAGKEKLFF. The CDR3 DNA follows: TGCAGTGCTAGAGAAGCGGGGAAGGAAAAACTGTTTTTT.

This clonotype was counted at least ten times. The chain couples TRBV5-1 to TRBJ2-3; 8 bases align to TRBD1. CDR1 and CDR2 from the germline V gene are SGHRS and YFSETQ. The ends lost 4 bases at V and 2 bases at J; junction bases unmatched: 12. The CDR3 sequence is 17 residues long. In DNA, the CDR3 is TGCGCCAGCAGCCGTGATCCCCAGGGGGCTACCACAGATACGCAGTATTTT. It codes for CASSRDPQGATTDTQYF.

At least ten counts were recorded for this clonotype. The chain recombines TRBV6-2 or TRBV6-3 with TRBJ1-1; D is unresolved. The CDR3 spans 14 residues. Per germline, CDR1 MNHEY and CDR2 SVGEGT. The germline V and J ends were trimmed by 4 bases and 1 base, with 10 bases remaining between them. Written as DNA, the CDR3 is TGTGCCAGCAGTTTCGGGATTAGGAACACTGAAGCTTTCTTT. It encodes CASSFGIRNTEAFF.

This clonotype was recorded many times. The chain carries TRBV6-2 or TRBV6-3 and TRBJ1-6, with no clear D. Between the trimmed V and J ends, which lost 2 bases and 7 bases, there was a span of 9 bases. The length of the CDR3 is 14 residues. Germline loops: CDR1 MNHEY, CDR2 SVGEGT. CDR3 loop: CASSYVGENSPLHF. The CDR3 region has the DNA TGTGCCAGCAGTTACGTGGGCGAGAATTCACCCCTCCACTTT.

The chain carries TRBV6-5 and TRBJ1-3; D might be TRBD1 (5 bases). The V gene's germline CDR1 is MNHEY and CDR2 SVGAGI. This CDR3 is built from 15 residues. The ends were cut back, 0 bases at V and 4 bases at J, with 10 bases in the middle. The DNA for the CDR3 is TGTGCCAGCAGTTACTCTGGGGGAAGAGGAAACACCATATATTTT. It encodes CASSYSGGRGNTIYF.

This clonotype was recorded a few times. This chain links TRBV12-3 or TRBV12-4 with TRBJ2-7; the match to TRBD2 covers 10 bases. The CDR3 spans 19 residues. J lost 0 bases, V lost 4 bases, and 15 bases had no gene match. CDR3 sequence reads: CASSSNGTSENPSSYEQYF. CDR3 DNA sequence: TGTGCCAGCAGTTCCAACGGGACTAGCGAAAACCCCTCCTCCTACGAGCAGTACTTC.

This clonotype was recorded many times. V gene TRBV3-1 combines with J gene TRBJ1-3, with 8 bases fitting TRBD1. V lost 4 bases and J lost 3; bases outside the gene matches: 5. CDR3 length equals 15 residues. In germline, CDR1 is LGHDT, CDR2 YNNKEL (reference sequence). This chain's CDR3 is CASSRDRGGGNTIYF. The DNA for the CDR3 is TGTGCCAGCAGCCGCGACAGGGGAGGTGGAAACACCATATATTTT.

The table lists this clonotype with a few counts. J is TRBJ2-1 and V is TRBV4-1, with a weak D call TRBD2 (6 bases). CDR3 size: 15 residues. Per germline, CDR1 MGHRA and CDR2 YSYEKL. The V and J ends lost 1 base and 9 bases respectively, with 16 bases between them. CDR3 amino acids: CASSQASWRGGEQFF. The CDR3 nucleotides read TGCGCCAGCAGCCAAGCCTCGTGGCGGGGCGGTGAGCAGTTCTTC.

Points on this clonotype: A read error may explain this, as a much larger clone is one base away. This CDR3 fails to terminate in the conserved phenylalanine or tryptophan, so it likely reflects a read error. DNA of the CDR3: TGTGCCAGCAAAGGGGCTCCCGGCCGCGAAAAACTGTTTTCT. It translates to CASKGAPGREKLFS. The chain joins TRBV27 to TRBJ1-4; the D gene is possibly TRBD1 (5 bases). The germline V gene encodes CDR1 MNHEY and CDR2 SMNVEV (reference sequence). The V gene lost 7 bases and the J gene lost 8 bases, with 17 bases spanning the gap. The CDR3 is 14 residues long.

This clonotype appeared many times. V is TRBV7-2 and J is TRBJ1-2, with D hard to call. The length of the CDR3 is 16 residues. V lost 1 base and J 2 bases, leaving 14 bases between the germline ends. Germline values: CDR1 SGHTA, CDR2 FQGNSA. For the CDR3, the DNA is TGTGCCAGCAGCTTAGGGTTTCTGGAGGGCAACTATGGCTACACCTTC. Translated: CASSLGFLEGNYGYTF.

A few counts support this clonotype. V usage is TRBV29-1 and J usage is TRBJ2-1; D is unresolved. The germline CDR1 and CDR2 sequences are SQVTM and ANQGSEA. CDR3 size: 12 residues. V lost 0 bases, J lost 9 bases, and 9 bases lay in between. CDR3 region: CSVEEEYPEQFF. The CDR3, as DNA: TGCAGCGTTGAAGAGGAGTACCCTGAGCAGTTCTTC.

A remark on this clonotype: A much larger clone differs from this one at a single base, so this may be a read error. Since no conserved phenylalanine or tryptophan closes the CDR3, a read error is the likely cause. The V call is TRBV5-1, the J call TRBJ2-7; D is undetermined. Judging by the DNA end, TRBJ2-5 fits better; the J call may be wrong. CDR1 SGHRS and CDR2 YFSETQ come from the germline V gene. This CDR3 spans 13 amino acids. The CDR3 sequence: CASSLEIMETQYL. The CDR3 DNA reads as TGCGCCAGCAGCTTGGAGATTATGGAGACCCAGTACTTA.

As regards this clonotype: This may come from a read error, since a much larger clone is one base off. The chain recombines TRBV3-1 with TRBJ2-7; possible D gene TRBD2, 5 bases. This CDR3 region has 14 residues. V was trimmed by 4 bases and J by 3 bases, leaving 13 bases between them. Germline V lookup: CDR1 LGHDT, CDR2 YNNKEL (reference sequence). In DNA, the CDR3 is TGTGCCAGCAGCCCCCGGGGAAATATCTACGAGCAGTACTTC. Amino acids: CASSPRGNIYEQYF.

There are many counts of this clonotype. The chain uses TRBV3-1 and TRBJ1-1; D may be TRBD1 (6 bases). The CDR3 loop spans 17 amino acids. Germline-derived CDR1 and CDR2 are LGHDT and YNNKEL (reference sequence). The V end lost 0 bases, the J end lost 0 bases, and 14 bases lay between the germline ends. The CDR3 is CASSQDAWGALNTEAFF. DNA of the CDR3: TGTGCCAGCAGCCAAGATGCTTGGGGGGCTCTGAACACTGAAGCTTTCTTT.

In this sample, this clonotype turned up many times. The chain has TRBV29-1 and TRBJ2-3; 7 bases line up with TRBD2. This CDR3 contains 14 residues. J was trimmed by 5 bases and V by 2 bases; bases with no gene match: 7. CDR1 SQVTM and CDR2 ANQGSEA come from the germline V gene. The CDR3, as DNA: TGCAGCGTTGAATGGGGGGGAGGGCGAGATACGCAGTATTTT. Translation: CSVEWGGGRDTQYF.